The clone carrying this T cell receptor (beta chain) was found many times. Its antigen is unknown. Unmatched junction bases numbered 14, after V lost 4 bases and J lost 1 base. This CDR3 has 18 amino acids. These data are taken from a study of T cell repertoires in cytomegalovirus infection. Study at large: Both CMV infection and a matching HLA type were indicated by public TCR beta signatures. Findings of the study overall: Summed public TCR beta family frequency identified CMV carriers bearing the relevant HLA. Dominating the ex vivo response were HLA-C-restricted CMV-specific TCR beta clonotypes.

TCRdb ran MiXCR on the reads and lists one entry per CDR3 protein. The sample has 500,000 to 600,000 distinct CDR3 sequences, 15% to 20% seen once. The sequenced material came from CD8+ T cells from PBMCs. The chain uses TRBV12-3 or TRBV12-4 and TRBJ2-3; 7 bases are a match to TRBD2. The TCR sequence derives from a human donor in good health (CMV status not recorded). Some clones in this sample may be carry-over from other donors' samples. The DNA of the CDR3 is TGTGCCAGCAGTTCCTTTCCTACCGGGACTACAGGCACAGATACGCAGTATTTT. Translation gives CASSSFPTGTTGTDTQYF.